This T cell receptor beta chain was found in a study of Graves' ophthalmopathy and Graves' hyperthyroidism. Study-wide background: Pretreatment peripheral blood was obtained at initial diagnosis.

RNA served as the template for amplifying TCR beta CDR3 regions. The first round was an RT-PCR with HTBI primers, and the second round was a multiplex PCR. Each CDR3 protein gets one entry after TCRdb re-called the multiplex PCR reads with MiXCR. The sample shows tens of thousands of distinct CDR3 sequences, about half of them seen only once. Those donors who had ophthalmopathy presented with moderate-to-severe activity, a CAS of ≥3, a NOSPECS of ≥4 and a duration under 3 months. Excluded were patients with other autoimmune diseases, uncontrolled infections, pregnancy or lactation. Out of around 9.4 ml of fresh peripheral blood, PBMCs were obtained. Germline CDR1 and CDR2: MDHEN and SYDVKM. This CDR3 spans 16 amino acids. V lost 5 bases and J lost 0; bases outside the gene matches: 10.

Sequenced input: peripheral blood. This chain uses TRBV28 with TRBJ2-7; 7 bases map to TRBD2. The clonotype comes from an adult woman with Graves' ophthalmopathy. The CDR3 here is CASSVGWGGSSYEQYF. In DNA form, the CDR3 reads TGTGCCAGCAGTGTCGGGTGGGGGGGGAGCTCCTACGAGCAGTACTTC.